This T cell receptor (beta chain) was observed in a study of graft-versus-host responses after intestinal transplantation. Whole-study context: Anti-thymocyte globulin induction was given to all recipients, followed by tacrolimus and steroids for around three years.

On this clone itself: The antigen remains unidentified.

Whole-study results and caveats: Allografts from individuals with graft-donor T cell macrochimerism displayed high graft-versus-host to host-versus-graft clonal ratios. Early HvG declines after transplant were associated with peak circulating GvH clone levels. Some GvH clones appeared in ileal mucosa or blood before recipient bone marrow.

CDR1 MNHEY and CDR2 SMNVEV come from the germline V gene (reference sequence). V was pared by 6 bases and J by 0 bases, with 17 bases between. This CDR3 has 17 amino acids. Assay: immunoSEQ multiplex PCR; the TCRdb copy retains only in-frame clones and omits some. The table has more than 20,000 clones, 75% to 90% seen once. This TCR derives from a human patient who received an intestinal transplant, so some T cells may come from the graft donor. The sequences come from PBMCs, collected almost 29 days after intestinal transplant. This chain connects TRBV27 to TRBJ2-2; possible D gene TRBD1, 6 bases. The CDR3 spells CASRGGLGRTNTGELFF. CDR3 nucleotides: TGTGCCAGCAGAGGGGGTCTGGGGCGCACGAACACCGGGGAGCTGTTTTTT.